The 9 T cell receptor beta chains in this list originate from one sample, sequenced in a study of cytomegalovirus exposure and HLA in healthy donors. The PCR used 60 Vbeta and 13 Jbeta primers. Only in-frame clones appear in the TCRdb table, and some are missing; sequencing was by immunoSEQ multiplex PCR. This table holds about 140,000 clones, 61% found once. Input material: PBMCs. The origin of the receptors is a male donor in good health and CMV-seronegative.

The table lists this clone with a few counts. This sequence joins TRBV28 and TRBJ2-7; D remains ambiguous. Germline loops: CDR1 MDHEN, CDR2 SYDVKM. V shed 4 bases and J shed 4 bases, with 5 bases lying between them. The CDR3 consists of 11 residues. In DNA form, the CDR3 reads TGTGCCAGCAGTTCGTCTTACGAGCAGTACTTC. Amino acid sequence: CASSSSYEQYF.

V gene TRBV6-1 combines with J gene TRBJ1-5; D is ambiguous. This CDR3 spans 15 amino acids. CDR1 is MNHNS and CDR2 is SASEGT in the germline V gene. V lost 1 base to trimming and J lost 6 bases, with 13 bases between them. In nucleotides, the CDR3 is TGTGCCAGCAGTGAAGATGAAATTGGAGGTCAGCCCCAGCATTTT. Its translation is CASSEDEIGGQPQHF.

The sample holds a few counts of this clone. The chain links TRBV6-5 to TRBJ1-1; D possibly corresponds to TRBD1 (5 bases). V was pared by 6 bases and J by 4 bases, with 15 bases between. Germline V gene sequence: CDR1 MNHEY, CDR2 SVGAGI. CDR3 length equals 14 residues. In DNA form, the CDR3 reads TGTGCCAGCAGAGTGGACACCCTGGGCACTGAAGCTTTCTTT. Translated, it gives CASRVDTLGTEAFF.

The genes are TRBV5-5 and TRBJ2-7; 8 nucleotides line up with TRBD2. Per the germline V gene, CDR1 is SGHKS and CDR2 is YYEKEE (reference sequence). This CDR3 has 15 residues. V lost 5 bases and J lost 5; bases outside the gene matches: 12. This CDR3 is CASSLSGGAFDEQYF. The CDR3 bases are TGTGCCAGCAGTCTCTCGGGGGGGGCTTTTGACGAGCAGTACTTC.

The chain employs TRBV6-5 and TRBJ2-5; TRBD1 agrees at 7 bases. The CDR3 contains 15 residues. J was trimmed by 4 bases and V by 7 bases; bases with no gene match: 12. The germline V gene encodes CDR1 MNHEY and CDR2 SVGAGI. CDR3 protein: CASTRRGQPGETQYF. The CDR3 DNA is TGTGCCAGCACCCGAAGGGGGCAACCGGGAGAGACCCAGTACTTC.

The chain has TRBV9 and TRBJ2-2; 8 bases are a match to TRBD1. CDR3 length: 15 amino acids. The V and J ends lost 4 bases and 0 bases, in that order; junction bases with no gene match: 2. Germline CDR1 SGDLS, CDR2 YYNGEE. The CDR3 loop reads CASSRTGTNTGELFF. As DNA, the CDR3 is TGTGCCAGCAGCCGGACAGGGACGAACACCGGGGAGCTGTTTTTT.

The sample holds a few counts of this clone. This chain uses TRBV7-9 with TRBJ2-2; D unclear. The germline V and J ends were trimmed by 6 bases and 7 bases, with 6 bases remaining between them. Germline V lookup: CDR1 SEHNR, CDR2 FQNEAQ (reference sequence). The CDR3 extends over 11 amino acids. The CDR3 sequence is CASRPDGELFF. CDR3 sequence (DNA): TGTGCCAGCAGACCAGACGGGGAGCTGTTTTTT.

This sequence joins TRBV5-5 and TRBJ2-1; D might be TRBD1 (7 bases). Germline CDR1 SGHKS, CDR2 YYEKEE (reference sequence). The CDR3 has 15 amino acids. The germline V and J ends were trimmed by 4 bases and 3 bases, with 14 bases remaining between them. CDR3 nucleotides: TGTGCCAGCAGCACCGGGGGACAGAACTACAATGAGCAGTTCTTC. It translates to CASSTGGQNYNEQFF.

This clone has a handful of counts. CDR3 sequence reads: CASSVSGQGRAGANVLTF. The CDR3 nucleotides read TGTGCCAGCAGCGTTTCGGGACAGGGGAGGGCTGGGGCCAACGTCCTGACTTTC. The genes are TRBV9 and TRBJ2-6, with TRBD1 identical over 10 bases. Germline CDR1 reads SGDLS; CDR2 reads YYNGEE. V lost 2 bases, J lost 2 bases, and 7 bases stayed unmatched. The CDR3 has 18 amino acids.